Listed below are T cell receptor beta chains from one sample, sequenced in a study of T cell repertoires in cytomegalovirus infection. Using its own MiXCR run on the reads, TCRdb lists one record per CDR3 protein. This sample has approximately 180,000 distinct CDR3 sequences; 8% to 10% occur once, and the top ten carry roughly 5%. Sample: PBMCs. These receptors came from a human donor in good health (CMV status not recorded). Some clones in this sample may be carry-over from other donors' samples. The CDR3 runs from the conserved cysteine through the conserved F or W. D genes are given only for firm matches. For some rows the clone size is stated as once, few or many, or as a class when expanded; others skip it.

J	D	size	V	DNA	CDR3
TRBJ1-5	TRBD1	.	TRBV7-9	TGTGCCAGCAGCTTTAGGGACAGGGAACAGCCCCAGCATTTT	CASSFRDREQPQHF
TRBJ2-3	TRBD1	many	TRBV7-9	TGTGCCAGCAGCTCCCGGACAGGGAACACAGATACGCAGTATTTT	CASSSRTGNTDTQYF
TRBJ1-2	TRBD1	many	TRBV12-3/TRBV12-4	TGTGCCAGCAGTTTGACAGGGGTTATAGATGGCTACACCTTC	CASSLTGVIDGYTF
TRBJ2-5	.	few	TRBV20-1	TGCAGTGCTAGAGATTACAGATCCTTGGAGACCCAGTACTTC	CSARDYRSLETQYF
TRBJ1-1	TRBD1	many	TRBV7-2	TGTGCCAGCAGATTATCCGGGACAGGGGCCGGAGCTTTCTTT	CASRLSGTGAGAFF
TRBJ2-7	TRBD1	many	TRBV7-2	TGTGCCAGCAGCTTAGCGGGGGGACAGGCGGTGCAGTACTTC	CASSLAGGQAVQYF
TRBJ2-3	TRBD1	many	TRBV11-2	TGTGCCAGCAGCTTTATAGGACAGGGAACAGATACGCAGTATTTT	CASSFIGQGTDTQYF
TRBJ1-4	.	few	TRBV12-3/TRBV12-4	TGTGCCAGCAGTTTCGGGCAGGGCAAAAAACTGTTTTTT	CASSFGQGKKLFF
TRBJ2-3	TRBD1	.	TRBV20-1	TGCAGTGCTGCCGGAGGACAGGGGACAACAGATACGCAGTATTTT	CSAAGGQGTTDTQYF
TRBJ1-3	.	few	TRBV6-1	TGTGCCAGCAGTGTCCGGGCCTCCGACTCTGGAAACACCATATATTTT	CASSVRASDSGNTIYF
TRBJ2-1	TRBD2	few	TRBV20-1	TGCAGTGCTAGAGTCCCTAGCGGGAAATCCTACAATGAGCAGTTCTTC	CSARVPSGKSYNEQFF
TRBJ2-2	TRBD1	few	TRBV2	TGTGCCAGCAGACCAGGGACAGCGAACACCGGGGAGCTGTTTTTT	CASRPGTANTGELFF
TRBJ2-1	.	many	TRBV28	TGTGCCAGCAGCACACTCGGAGGCGACGGGAGCCCCTACAATGAGCAGTTCTTC	CASSTLGGDGSPYNEQFF
TRBJ1-5	TRBD1	many	TRBV7-2	TGTGCCAGCAGCTGGACAGGGTATCAGCCCCAGCATTTT	CASSWTGYQPQHF
TRBJ1-2	.	many	TRBV7-2	TGTGCCAGCAGCTTAGGCAGGGGATCTACGACAGCTAACTATGGCTACACCTTC	CASSLGRGSTTANYGYTF
TRBJ1-5	TRBD1	few	TRBV28	TGTGCCAGCAGTTCCTACAGGGGTAGGAGTAGCAATCAGCCCCAGCATTTT	CASSSYRGRSSNQPQHF
TRBJ2-2	TRBD1	.	TRBV29-1	TGCAGCGTTAGACAGGGGTATGGCGGGGAGCTGTTTTTT	CSVRQGYGGELFF
TRBJ2-3	.	.	TRBV20-1	TGCAGTGCGGGATTACAAGATAGCACAGATACGCAGTATTTT	CSAGLQDSTDTQYF
TRBJ1-6	.	many	TRBV10-3	TGTGCCATCAGTGAGTCGACTCGCGGGGGGCCCGGTTCACCCCTCCACTTT	CAISESTRGGPGSPLHF
TRBJ1-4	TRBD1	many	TRBV7-2	TGTGCCAGCAGTAAATTGACAGGGGCAATGACTAATGAAAAACTGTTTTTT	CASSKLTGAMTNEKLFF